This record covers a single TCR beta chain. Its antigen is still unknown. This entry belongs to a study of shared clonotypes between healthy human individuals. Regarding the study as a whole: Generally, naive subsets came out with larger estimated richness than memory subsets. The study's rarefaction showed incomplete sorted-subset sequencing despite large depth.

Replicate sorted-subset PCRs were loaded with approximately 190 ng DNA, 30,000 to 35,000 T cell genomes. The assay was immunoSEQ multiplex PCR, and TCRdb's table has in-frame clones only and misses some. The table records millions of clones, approximately 94% of them present only once. Those who donated, Caucasian adults without exception, all lived in Nashville, Tennessee. Germline V lookup: CDR1 MDHEN, CDR2 SYDVKM. The junction had 7 bases not matched to a gene; V was cut back by 9 bases and J by 2 bases. The CDR3 consists of 13 residues. The chain joins TRBV28 to TRBJ2-7; TRBD1 matches at 7 bases. The sequenced sample was naive CD4+ T cells sorted from blood. Stated subset: CD45RA+ positively selected. This TCR was sampled from a man younger than 30 in good health. The CDR3 DNA sequence: TGTGCCAGTAACAGGGGCCCCCCCTACGAGCAGTACTTC. Amino acid sequence: CASNRGPPYEQYF.